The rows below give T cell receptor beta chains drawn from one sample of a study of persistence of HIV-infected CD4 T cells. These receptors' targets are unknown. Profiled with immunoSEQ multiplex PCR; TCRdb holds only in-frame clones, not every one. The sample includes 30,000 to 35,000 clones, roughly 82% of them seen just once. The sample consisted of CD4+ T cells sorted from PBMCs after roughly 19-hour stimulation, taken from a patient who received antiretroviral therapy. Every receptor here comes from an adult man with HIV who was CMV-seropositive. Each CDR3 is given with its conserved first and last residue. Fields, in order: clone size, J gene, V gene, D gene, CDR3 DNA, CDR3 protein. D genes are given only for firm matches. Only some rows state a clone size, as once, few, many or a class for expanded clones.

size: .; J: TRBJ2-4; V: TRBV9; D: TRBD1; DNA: TGTGCCAGCAGCACGAGACAGGGAGCCAGAGGATTGGCCAAAAACATTCAGTACTTC; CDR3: CASSTRQGARGLAKNIQYF
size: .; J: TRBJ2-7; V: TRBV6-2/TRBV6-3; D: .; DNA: TGTGCCAGCAGTTACTGGGTGGTTGGCGAGCAGTACTTC; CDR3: CASSYWVVGEQYF
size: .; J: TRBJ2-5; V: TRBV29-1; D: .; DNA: TGCAGCGTGGCACAGGGGGGGGAGACCCAGTACTTC; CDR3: CSVAQGGETQYF
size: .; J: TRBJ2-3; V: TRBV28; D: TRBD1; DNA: TGTGCCAGCAGTTTCCTGGACAGGCCGGGGACAGATACGCAGTATTTT; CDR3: CASSFLDRPGTDTQYF
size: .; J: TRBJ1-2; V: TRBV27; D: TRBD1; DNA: TGTGCCAGCAGTTTGCAGGGGGTCTATGGCTACACCTTC; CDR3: CASSLQGVYGYTF
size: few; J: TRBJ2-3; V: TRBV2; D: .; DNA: TGTGCCAGCAGTCGGGGGTTGGGCACAGATACGCAGTATTTT; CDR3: CASSRGLGTDTQYF
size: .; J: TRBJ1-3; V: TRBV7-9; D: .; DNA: TGTGCCAGCTTTATACAGGGCGGAAACACCATATATTTT; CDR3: CASFIQGGNTIYF
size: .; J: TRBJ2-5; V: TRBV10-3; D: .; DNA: TGTGCCATCAGAGGGACCGGGGGTCCCCAAGAGACCCAGTACTTC; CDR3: CAIRGTGGPQETQYF
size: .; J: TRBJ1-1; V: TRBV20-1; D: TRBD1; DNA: TGCAGTGCTAGTAGTGGACAGGGAAACACTGAAGCTTTCTTT; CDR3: CSASSGQGNTEAFF
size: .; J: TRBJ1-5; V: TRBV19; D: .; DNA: TGTGCCAGTACATTGTGGGGGGACCCTCAGCCCCAGCATTTT; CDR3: CASTLWGDPQPQHF
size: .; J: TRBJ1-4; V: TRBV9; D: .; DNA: TGTGCCAGCAGCCCCCGACCGAGTCCCACTAATGAAAAACTGTTTTTT; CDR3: CASSPRPSPTNEKLFF
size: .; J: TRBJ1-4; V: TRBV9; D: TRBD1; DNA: TGTGCCAGCAGCGTAGGGGGACAGGTTTGGAATGAAAAACTGTTTTTT; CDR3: CASSVGGQVWNEKLFF
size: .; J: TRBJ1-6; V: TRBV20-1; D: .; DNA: TGCAGTGCTATTGAGCGGAGCAATTCACCCCTCCACTTT; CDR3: CSAIERSNSPLHF
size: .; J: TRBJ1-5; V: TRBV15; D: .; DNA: TGTGCCACCAGCATGAGCCAGGGAAATCAGCCCCAGCATTTT; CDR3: CATSMSQGNQPQHF
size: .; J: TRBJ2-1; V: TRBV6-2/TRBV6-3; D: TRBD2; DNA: TGTGCCAGCAGTTGGACTAGCGGGAGGAATGAGCAGTTCTTC; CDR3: CASSWTSGRNEQFF
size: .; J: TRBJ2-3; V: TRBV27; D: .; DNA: TGTGCCAGCAGGGCGAGGGGGGGCCCCACAGATACGCAGTATTTT; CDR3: CASRARGGPTDTQYF
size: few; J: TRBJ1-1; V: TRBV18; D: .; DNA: TGTGCCAGCTCTGGTTCGTACACTGAAGCTTTCTTT; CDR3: CASSGSYTEAFF
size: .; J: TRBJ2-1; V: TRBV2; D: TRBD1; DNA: TGTGCCAGCAGACCCGGGACAGGGAAACACAATGAGCAGTTCTTC; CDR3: CASRPGTGKHNEQFF
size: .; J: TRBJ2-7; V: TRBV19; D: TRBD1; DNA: TGTGCCAGTAGTAGGCCGGGACAGACGACCTACGAGCAGTACTTC; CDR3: CASSRPGQTTYEQYF
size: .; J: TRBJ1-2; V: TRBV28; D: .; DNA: TGTGCCAGCGGGCAAAAGGTCTATGGCTACACCTTC; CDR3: CASGQKVYGYTF
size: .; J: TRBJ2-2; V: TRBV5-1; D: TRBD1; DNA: TGCGCCAGCAGCCGGTGGGACAGTGACACCGGGGAGCTGTTTTTT; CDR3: CASSRWDSDTGELFF
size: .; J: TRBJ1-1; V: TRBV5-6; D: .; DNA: TGTGCCAGCAGCCCAGGGGCAGGTACTATGAACACTGAAGCTTTCTTT; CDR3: CASSPGAGTMNTEAFF
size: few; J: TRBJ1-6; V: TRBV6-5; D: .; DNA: TGTGCCAGCAGTTACGACGTTGGGGGAATCTGGCACTTT; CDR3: CASSYDVGGIWHF
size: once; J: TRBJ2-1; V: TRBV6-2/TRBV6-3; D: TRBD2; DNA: TGTGCCAGCAGTTATCGCGGGGGGGGCTATGAGCAGTTCTTC; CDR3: CASSYRGGGYEQFF
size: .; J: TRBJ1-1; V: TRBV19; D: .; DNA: TGTGCCAGTAGTATTGGGGCTTCTAACACTGAAGCTTTCTTT; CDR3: CASSIGASNTEAFF
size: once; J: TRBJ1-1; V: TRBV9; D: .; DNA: TGTGCCAGCAGCCCAAGATCGGGTCTGGGGACTGAAGCTTTCTTT; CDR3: CASSPRSGLGTEAFF
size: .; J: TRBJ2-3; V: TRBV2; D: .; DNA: TGTGCCAGCAGGACTGGCACAGATACGCAGTATTTT; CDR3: CASRTGTDTQYF
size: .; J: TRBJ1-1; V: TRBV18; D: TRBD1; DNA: TGTGCCTCACAGGCGACAGGGCCGAACACTGAAGCTTTCTTT; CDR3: CASQATGPNTEAFF
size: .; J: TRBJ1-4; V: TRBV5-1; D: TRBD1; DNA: TGCGCCAGCAGCTTCGGGACAGGACCAACTAATGAAAAACTGTTTTTT; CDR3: CASSFGTGPTNEKLFF
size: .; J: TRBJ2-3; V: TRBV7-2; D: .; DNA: TGTGCCAGCAGCTTATTTGGGGCGGCAGATACGCAGTATTTT; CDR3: CASSLFGAADTQYF
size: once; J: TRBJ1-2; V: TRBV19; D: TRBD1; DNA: TGTGCCAGTAGTACCTCAAGGACAGGGGGACGCCATGGCTACACCTTC; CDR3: CASSTSRTGGRHGYTF
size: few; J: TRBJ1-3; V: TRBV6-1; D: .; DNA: TGTGCCAGCAGTGAAAGAACAGCCAACTCTGGAAACACCATATATTTT; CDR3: CASSERTANSGNTIYF
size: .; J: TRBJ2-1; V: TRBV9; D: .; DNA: TGTGCCAGCAGCGTGGCGACCTACAATGAGCAGTTCTTC; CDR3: CASSVATYNEQFF
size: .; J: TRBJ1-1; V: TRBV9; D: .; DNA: TGTGCCAGCAGCGACAACAGGGCAAGAAACACTGAAGCTTTCTTT; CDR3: CASSDNRARNTEAFF
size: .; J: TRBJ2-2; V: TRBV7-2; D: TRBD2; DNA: TGTGCCAGCAGCTTAGGGGCGCTAGCGGGGTTGAACACCGGGGAGCTGTTTTTT; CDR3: CASSLGALAGLNTGELFF
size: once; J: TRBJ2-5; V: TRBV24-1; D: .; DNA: TGTGCCACCAGTGATCCGCATTCTGGGACCCAGTACTTC; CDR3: CATSDPHSGTQYF
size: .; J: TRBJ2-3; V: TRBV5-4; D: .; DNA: TGTGCCAGCAGCTTACCCCGACTTCTCTCCACAGATACGCAGTATTTT; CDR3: CASSLPRLLSTDTQYF
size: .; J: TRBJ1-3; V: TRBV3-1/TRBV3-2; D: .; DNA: TGTGCCAGCAGCCACCTGGGTATTGGAAACACCATATATTTT; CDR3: CASSHLGIGNTIYF
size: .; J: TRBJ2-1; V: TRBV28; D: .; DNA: TGTGCCAGCAGTTTAGTGAAGGGATTTAGCGATGAGCAGTTCTTC; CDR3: CASSLVKGFSDEQFF
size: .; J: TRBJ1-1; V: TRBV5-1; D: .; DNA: TGCGCCAGCAGCATCAGGGGTCAGGGAACGGGCACTGAAGCTTTCTTT; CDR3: CASSIRGQGTGTEAFF
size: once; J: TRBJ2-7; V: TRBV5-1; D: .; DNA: TGCGCCAGCAGCTTGGCCTGGGACGAGCAGTACTTC; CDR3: CASSLAWDEQYF
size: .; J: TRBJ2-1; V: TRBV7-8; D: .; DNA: TGTGCCAGCGGGGGCTCTCGCTCCTACAATGAGCAGTTCTTC; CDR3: CASGGSRSYNEQFF
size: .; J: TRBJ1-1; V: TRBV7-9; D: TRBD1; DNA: TGTGCCAGCAGCCCCAGGGACAGGGGTAGCACTGAAGCTTTCTTT; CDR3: CASSPRDRGSTEAFF
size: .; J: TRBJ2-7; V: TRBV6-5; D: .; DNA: TGTGCCACCGGTGGATCCACCTACGAGCAGTACTTC; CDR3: CATGGSTYEQYF
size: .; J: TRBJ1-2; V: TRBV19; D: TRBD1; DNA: TGTGCCAGTCGTGACAGGGGCGAGGGCTACACCTTC; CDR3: CASRDRGEGYTF
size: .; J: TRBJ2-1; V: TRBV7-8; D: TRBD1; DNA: TGTGCCAGCAGCTCCGGGACAGGGTCCGGGGGTGAGCAGTTCTTC; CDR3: CASSSGTGSGGEQFF
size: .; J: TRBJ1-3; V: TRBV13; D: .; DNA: TGTGCCAGCAGCTTTGGGCAAATCTCTGGAAACACCATATATTTT; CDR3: CASSFGQISGNTIYF
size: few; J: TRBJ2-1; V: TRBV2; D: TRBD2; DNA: TGTGCCAGCAGTGAGACCCTAGCGGGGGGCAATGAGCAGTTCTTC; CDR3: CASSETLAGGNEQFF
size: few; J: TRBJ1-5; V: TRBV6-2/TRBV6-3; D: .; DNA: TGTGCCAGCACCCCCCATCGAAGTACCAGCGATCTTAGCAATCAGCCCCAGCATTTT; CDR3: CASTPHRSTSDLSNQPQHF
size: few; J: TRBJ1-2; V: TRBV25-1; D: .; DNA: TGTGCCAGCAGTGAAGGCGCCGGGGCCAGCTCTTATGGCTACACCTTC; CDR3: CASSEGAGASSYGYTF
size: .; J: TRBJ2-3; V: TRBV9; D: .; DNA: TGTGCCAGCAGCGTAGAACCCACAGATACGCAGTATTTT; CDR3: CASSVEPTDTQYF
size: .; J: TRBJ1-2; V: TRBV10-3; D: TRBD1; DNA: TGTGCCATCAGGGACAGGGGAGTCTATGGCTACACCTTC; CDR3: CAIRDRGVYGYTF
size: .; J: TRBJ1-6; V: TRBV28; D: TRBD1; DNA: TGTGCCAGCAGTCCACGGGACAGGGTTAATTCACCCCTCCACTTT; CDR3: CASSPRDRVNSPLHF
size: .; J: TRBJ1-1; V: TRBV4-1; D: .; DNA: TGCGCCAGCAGCCAAGAGAGGGCGAACACTGAAGCTTTCTTT; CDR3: CASSQERANTEAFF
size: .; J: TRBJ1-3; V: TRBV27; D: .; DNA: TGTGCCAGCAGAAGTCTTAGCAGCTCTGGAAACACCATATATTTT; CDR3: CASRSLSSSGNTIYF